This passage covers 4 T cell receptor beta chains from one sample sequenced in a study of spatial heterogeneity in lung cancer. One entry per CDR3 protein results from TCRdb running MiXCR on the 5' RACE reads. The data contain about 14,000 distinct CDR3 sequences, approximately 4.5% of them singletons. Study-wide results and caveats: Expanded intratumoral alpha and beta TCR counts tracked tumor mutation counts.

Sample time point: sample taken at primary tumor resection. These receptors' targets are unknown. The sample here was lung tumor tissue, taken at surgery. The receptor set was obtained from a female donor with early-stage non-small cell lung cancer.

At least ten counts were recorded for this clonotype. In a library made to pick up alpha chains, this beta chain is a stray read with a size that means little. The CDR3 reads CASSSLTRDYGYTF. CDR3 nucleotides: TGTGCCAGCAGCTCCCTCACCAGGGACTATGGCTACACCTTC. The chain employs TRBV5-6 and TRBJ1-2; D possibly corresponds to TRBD1 (5 bases). CDR3 length: 14 amino acids. V gave up 3 bases and J gave up 3 bases, with 12 bases separating them. From germline, CDR1 is SGHDT and CDR2 YYEEEE.

There are many counts of this clonotype. This beta chain is a stray sequence in a library constructed for alpha chains; its clone size is not meaningful. The chain employs TRBV12-3 or TRBV12-4 and TRBJ1-1; D unclear. The V and J ends lost 7 bases and 1 base respectively, with 4 bases between them. The CDR3 runs to 11 residues. The CDR3: CASKTNTEAFF. The CDR3 nucleotides are TGTGCCAGCAAGACGAACACTGAAGCTTTCTTT.

This clonotype was observed many times. This beta chain is off target for a library built for alpha chains, so its abundance means little. V gene TRBV20-1 combines with J gene TRBJ2-7; 7 bases are shared with TRBD1. Losses at the gene ends were 5 bases for V and 0 bases for J; bases not matched to a gene: 4. The V gene's germline CDR1 is DFQATT and CDR2 SNEGSKA (reference sequence). The CDR3 spans 13 residues. This chain's CDR3 is CSALRGSSYEQYF. The CDR3, as DNA: TGCAGTGCTCTCAGGGGGAGCTCCTACGAGCAGTACTTC.

This clonotype was observed a handful of times. This beta chain is an unintended read in a library built for alpha chains; its size means little. This sequence joins TRBV2 and TRBJ2-7, with D possibly TRBD1 on 6 matching bases. Germline V lookup: CDR1 SNHLY, CDR2 FYNNEI. The CDR3 is 14 amino acids. V gave up 10 bases and J gave up 3 bases, with 19 bases separating them. The CDR3 spells CATIVNRAGYEQYF. The CDR3 nucleotides read TGTGCCACCATTGTGAACAGGGCAGGCTACGAGCAGTACTTC.